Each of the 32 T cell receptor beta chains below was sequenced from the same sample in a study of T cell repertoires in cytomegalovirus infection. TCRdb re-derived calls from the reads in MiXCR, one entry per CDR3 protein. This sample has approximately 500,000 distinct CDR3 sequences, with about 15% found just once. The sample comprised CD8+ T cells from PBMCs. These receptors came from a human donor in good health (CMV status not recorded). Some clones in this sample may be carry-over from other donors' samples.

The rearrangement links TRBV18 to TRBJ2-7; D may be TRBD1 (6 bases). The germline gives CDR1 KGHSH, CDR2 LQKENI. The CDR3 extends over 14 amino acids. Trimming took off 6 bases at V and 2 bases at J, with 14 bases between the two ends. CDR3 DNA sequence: TGTGCCAGCTCCGGTCAGGGGCCAACCTACGAGCAGTACTTC. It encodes CASSGQGPTYEQYF. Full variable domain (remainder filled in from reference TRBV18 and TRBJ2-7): NAGVMQNPRHLVRRRGQEARLRCSPMKGHSHVYWYRQLPEEGLKFMVYLQKENIIDESGMPKERFSAEFPKEGPSILRIQQVVRGDSAAYFCASSGQGPTYEQYFGPGTRLTVT.

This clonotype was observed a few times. CDR3 sequence (DNA): TGTGCCAGCAGCCAGGGATCCCGCTACAATGAGCAGTTCTTC. It specifies CASSQGSRYNEQFF. The V and J genes are TRBV14 and TRBJ2-1; no reliable D call. Trimming took off 3 bases at V and 3 bases at J, with 9 bases between the two ends. Germline-derived CDR1 and CDR2 are SGHDN and FVKESK. This CDR3 comprises 14 residues.

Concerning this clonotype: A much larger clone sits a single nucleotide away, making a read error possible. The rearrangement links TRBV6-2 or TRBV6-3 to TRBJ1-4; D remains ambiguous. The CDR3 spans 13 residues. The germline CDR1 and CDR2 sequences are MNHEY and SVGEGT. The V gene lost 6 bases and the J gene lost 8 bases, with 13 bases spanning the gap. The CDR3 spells CASRRALGEKLFF. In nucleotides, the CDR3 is TGTGCCAGCAGGAGGGCATTGGGGGAAAAACTGTTTTTT.

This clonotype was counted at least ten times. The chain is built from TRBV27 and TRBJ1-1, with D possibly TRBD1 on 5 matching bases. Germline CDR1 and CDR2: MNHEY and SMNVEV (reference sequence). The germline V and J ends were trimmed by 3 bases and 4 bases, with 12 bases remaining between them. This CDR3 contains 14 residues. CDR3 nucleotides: TGTGCCAGCAGTTTGGGCCTTGGGGGCACTGAAGCTTTCTTT. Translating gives CASSLGLGGTEAFF.

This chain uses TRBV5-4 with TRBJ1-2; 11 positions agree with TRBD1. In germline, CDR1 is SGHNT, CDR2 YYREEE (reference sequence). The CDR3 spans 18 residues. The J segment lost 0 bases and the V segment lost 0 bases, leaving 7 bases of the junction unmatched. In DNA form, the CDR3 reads TGTGCCAGCAGCTTGGCCGGACAGGGGGCCGGCCCTAACTATGGCTACACCTTC. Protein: CASSLAGQGAGPNYGYTF. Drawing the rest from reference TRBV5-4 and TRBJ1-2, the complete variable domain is ETGVTQSPTHLIKTRGQQVTLRCSSQSGHNTVSWYQQALGQGPQFIFQYYREEENGRGNFPPRFSGLQFPNYSSELNVNALELDDSALYLCASSLAGQGAGPNYGYTFGSGTRLTVV.

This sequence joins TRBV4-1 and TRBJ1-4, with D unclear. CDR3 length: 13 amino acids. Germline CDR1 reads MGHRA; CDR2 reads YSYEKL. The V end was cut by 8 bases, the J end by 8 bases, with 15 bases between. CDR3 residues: CASGGLPKEKLFF. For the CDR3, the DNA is TGCGCCAGCGGAGGACTTCCCAAGGAAAAACTGTTTTTT.

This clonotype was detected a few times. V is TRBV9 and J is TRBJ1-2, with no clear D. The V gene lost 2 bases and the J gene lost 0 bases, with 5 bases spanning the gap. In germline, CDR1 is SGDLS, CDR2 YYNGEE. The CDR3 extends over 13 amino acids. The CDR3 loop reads CASSVGANYGYTF. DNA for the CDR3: TGTGCCAGCAGCGTCGGAGCTAACTATGGCTACACCTTC.

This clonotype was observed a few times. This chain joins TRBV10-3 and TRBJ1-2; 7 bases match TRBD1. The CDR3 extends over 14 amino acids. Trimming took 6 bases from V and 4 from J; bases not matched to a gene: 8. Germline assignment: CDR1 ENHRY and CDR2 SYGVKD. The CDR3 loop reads CAIRDRDESYGYTF. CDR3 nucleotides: TGTGCCATCAGAGACAGGGACGAATCCTATGGCTACACCTTC.

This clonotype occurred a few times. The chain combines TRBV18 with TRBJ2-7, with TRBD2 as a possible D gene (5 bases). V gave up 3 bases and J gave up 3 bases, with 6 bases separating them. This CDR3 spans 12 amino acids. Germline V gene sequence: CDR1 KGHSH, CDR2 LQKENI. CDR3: CASSPDYYEQYF. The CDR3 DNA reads TGTGCCAGCTCACCCGACTACTACGAGCAGTACTTC.

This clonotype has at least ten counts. The CDR3 here is CASGLPQVWLGTEAFF. In DNA, the CDR3 is TGTGCCAGCGGACTCCCACAGGTCTGGTTGGGCACTGAAGCTTTCTTT. The gene calls are TRBV6-1 and TRBJ1-1, with D perhaps matching TRBD1 (5 bases). The CDR3 totals 16 residues. CDR1 is MNHNS and CDR2 is SASEGT in the germline V gene. The germline V and J ends were trimmed by 8 bases and 4 bases, with 23 bases remaining between them.

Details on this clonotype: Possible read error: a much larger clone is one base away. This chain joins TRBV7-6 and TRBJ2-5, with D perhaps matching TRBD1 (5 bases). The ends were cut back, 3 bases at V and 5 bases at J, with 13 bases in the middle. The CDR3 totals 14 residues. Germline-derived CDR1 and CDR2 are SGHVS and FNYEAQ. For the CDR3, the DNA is TGTGCCAGCAGCTTCCCAGACAGTGAGGAGACCCAGTACTTC. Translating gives CASSFPDSEETQYF.

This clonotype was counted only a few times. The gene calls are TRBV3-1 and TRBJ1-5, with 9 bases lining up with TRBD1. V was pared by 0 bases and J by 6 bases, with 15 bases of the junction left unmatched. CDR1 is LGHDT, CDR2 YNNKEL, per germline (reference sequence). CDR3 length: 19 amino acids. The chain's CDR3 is CASSQDQDRGGYLCQPQHF. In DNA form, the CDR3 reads TGTGCCAGCAGCCAAGATCAGGACAGGGGAGGATATTTGTGTCAGCCCCAGCATTTT.

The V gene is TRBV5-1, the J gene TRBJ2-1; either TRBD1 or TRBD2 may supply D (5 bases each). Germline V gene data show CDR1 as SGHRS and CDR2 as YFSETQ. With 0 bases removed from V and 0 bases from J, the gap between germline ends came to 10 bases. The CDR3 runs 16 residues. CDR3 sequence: CASSLERGPSYNEQFF. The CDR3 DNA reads TGCGCCAGCAGCTTGGAGAGGGGACCCTCCTACAATGAGCAGTTCTTC.

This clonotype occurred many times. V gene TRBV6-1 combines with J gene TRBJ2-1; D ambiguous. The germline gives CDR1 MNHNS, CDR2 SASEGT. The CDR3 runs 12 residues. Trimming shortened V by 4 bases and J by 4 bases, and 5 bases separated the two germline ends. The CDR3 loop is CASSVGYNEQFF. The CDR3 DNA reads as TGTGCCAGCAGTGTGGGGTACAATGAGCAGTTCTTC.

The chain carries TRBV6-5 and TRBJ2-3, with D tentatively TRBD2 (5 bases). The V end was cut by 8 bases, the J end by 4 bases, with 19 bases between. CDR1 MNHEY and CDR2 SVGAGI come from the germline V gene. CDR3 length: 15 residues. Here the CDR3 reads CASHAGPQIADTQYF. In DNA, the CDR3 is TGTGCCAGCCACGCGGGCCCCCAAATAGCAGATACGCAGTATTTT.

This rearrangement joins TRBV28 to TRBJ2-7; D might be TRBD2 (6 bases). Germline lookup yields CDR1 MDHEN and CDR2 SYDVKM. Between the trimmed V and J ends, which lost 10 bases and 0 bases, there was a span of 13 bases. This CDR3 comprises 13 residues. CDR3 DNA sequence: TGTGCCACCCGAGGACTAAACTCCTACGAGCAGTACTTC. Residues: CATRGLNSYEQYF.

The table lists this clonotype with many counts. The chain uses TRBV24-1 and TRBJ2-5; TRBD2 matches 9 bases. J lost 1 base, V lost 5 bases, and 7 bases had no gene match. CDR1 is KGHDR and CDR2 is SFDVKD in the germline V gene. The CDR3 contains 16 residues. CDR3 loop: CATSVGGRAGQETQYF. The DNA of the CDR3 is TGTGCCACCAGTGTTGGCGGGAGGGCCGGCCAAGAGACCCAGTACTTC.

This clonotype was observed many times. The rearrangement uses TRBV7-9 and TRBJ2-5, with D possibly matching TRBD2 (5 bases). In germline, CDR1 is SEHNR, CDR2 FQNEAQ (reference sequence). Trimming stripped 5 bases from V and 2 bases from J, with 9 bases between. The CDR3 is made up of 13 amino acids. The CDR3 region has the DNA TGTGCCAGCAGCCGTCGCGGGCAAGAGACCCAGTACTTC. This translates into CASSRRGQETQYF.

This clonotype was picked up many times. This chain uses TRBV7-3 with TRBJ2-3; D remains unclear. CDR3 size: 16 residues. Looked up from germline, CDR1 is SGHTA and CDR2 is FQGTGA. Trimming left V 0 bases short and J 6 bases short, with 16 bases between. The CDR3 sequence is CASSLTPADLMDTQYF. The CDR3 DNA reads TGTGCCAGCAGCTTAACTCCCGCAGATTTAATGGATACGCAGTATTTT.

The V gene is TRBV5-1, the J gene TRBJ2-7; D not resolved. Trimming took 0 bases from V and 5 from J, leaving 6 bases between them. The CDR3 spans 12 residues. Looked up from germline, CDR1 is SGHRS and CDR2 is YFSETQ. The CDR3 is CASSLDWDEQYF. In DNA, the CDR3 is TGCGCCAGCAGCTTGGACTGGGACGAGCAGTACTTC.

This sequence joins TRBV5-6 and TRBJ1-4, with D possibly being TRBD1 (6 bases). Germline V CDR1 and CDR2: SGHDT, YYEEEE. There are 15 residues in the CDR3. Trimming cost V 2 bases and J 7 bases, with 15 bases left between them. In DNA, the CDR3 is TGTGCCAGCAGCTTCGACAAACAGGGTGGTGAAAAACTGTTTTTT. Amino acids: CASSFDKQGGEKLFF.

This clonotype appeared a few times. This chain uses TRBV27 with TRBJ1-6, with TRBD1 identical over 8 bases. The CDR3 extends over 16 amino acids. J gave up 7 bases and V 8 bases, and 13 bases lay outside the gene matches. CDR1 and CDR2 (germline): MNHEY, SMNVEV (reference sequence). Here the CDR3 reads CASSPSAGQVNSPLHF. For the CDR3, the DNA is TGTGCCAGCTCACCCTCCGCGGGACAGGTAAATTCACCCCTCCACTTT.

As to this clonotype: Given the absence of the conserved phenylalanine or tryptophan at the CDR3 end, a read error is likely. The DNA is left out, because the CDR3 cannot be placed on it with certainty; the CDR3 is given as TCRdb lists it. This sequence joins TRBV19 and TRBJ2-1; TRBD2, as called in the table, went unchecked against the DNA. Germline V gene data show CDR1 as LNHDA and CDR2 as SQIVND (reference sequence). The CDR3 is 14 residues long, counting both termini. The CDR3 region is CASSPGLAEPEQVY.

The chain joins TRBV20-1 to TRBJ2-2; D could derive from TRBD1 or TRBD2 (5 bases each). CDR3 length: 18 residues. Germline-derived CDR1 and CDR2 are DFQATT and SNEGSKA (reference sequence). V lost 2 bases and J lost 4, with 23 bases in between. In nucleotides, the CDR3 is TGCAGTGCTAGACGAGGGGACGAAGGAAATACTTTCACCGGGGAGCTGTTTTTT. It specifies CSARRGDEGNTFTGELFF.

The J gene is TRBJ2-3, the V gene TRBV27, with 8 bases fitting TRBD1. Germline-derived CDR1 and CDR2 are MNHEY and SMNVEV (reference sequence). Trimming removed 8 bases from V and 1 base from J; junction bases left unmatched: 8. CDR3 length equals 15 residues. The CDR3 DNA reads TGTGCCAGCCGACCCAGGGGGCGCGGCACAGATACGCAGTATTTT. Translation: CASRPRGRGTDTQYF.

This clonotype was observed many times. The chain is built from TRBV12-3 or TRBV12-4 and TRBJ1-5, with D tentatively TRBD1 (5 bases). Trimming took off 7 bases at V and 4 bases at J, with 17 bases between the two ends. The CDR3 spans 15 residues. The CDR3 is CASIHRDQGNQPQHF. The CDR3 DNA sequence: TGTGCCAGCATCCACCGGGACCAAGGGAATCAGCCCCAGCATTTT.

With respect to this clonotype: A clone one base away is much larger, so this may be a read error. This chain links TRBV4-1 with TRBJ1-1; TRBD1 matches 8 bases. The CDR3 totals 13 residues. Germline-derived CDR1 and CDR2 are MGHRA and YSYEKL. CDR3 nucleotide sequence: TGCGCCAGCAGCCACGGACAGGGCTCTGAAGCTTTATTT. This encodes CASSHGQGSEALF.

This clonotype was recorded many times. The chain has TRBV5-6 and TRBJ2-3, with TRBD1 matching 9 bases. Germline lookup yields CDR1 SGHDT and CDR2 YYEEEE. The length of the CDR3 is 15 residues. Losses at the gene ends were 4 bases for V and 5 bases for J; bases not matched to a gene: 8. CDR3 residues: CASSQRDRAKDTQYF. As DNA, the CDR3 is TGTGCCAGCAGCCAACGGGACAGGGCGAAAGATACGCAGTATTTT.

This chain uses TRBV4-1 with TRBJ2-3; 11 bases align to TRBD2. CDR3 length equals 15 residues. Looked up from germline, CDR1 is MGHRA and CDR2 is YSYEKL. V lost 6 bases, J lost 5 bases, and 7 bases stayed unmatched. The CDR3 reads CASRLAGEEGDTQYF. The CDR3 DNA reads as TGCGCCAGCAGACTAGCGGGAGAAGAGGGAGATACGCAGTATTTT.

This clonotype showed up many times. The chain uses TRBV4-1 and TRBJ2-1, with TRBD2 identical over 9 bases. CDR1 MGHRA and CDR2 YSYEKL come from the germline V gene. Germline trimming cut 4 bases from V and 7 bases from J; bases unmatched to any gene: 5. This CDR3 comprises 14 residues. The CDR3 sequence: CASSPRGGGNEQFF. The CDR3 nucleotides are TGCGCCAGCAGCCCGCGGGGGGGGGGGAATGAGCAGTTCTTC.

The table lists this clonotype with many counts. The CDR3 DNA is TGTGCCAGCAGTTGGGCGACTAACACTGAAGCTTTCTTT. Encoded protein: CASSWATNTEAFF. This chain uses TRBV7-6 with TRBJ1-1; no firm D call. V shed 6 bases and J shed 2 bases, with 10 bases lying between them. Germline V gene sequence: CDR1 SGHVS, CDR2 FNYEAQ. The length of the CDR3 is 13 residues.

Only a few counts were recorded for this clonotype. The CDR3 region has the DNA TGTGCCAGCAGCGTACTAGCGGGAGGGCTGGAGGTAAACCAAGAGACCCAGTACTTC. This gives the protein CASSVLAGGLEVNQETQYF. The J gene is TRBJ2-5, the V gene TRBV5-6; 13 bases fit TRBD2. CDR3 length: 19 amino acids. Germline-derived CDR1 and CDR2 are SGHDT and YYEEEE. V lost 4 bases, J lost 0 bases, and 12 bases stayed unmatched.